The 26 T cell receptor beta chains below all came from one sample that was sequenced in a study of blood T cells in healthy people across ages. With a J-beta primer mix and a sample-barcoded 5' primer, a second PCR ran about 7 to 12 cycles. In TCRdb, the 5' RACE reads were re-called with MiXCR into one record per CDR3 protein. In the table there are hundreds of thousands of distinct CDR3 sequences, roughly 49% of which are singletons. The sample comprised blood. The receptors here all came from a woman aged 55-69 years in good health.

The chain links TRBV27 to TRBJ2-5; possible D gene TRBD1, 6 bases. TRBJ2-7 matches the DNA end more closely, so the J call is doubtful. Looked up from germline, CDR1 is MNHEY and CDR2 is SMNVEV (reference sequence). The CDR3 contains 12 residues. The DNA of the CDR3 is TGTGCCAGCAGTGCGCACAGGGTCGAGCAGTACTTC. Translating gives CASSAHRVEQYF.

About this clonotype: One base away lies a much larger clone, so this may be a sequencing read error. The V and J genes are TRBV12-3 or TRBV12-4 and TRBJ2-7; no firm D call. This CDR3 region has 14 residues. CDR3 in DNA: TGTGCCAGCAGCCGTCAGACGGCCACCTACGAGCAGTGCTTC. Protein sequence: CASSRQTATYEQCF.

CDR3 bases: TGCAGTGCTCCCTTTTTGCTTAGCACAGATACGCAGTATTTT. It yields the protein CSAPFLLSTDTQYF. The chain couples TRBV20-1 to TRBJ2-3; D is undetermined. This CDR3 region has 14 residues. The V end was cut by 5 bases, the J end by 0 bases, with 12 bases between. CDR1 is DFQATT and CDR2 is SNEGSKA in the germline V gene (reference sequence).

This clonotype was found many times. V gene TRBV15 combines with J gene TRBJ2-7; TRBD2 agrees at 11 bases. CDR1 LNHNV and CDR2 YYDKDF come from the germline V gene (reference sequence). Germline trimming cut 5 bases from V and 3 bases from J; bases unmatched to any gene: 6. CDR3 length: 15 residues. The CDR3 loop reads CATSLSGRENYEQYF. Written as DNA, the CDR3 is TGTGCCACCAGCCTTAGCGGGAGGGAGAACTACGAGCAGTACTTC.

The chain joins TRBV5-1 to TRBJ1-4; TRBD1 agrees at 7 bases. V lost 0 bases to trimming and J lost 7 bases; unmatched junction nucleotides: 3. There are 14 residues in the CDR3. Germline values: CDR1 SGHRS, CDR2 YFSETQ. The CDR3 protein is CASSLGQGGEKLFF. CDR3 bases: TGCGCCAGCAGCTTGGGACAGGGAGGTGAAAAACTGTTTTTT.

The V call is TRBV20-1, the J call TRBJ2-1, with D possibly being TRBD1 or TRBD2 (5 bases each). The length of the CDR3 is 12 residues. Germline V lookup: CDR1 DFQATT, CDR2 SNEGSKA (reference sequence). The germline V and J ends were trimmed by 3 bases and 9 bases, with 12 bases remaining between them. This CDR3 is CSASLARGEQFF. The CDR3 region has the DNA TGCAGTGCTAGTCTGGCGAGGGGTGAGCAGTTCTTC.

The gene calls are TRBV9 and TRBJ2-1; 11 positions match TRBD1. CDR1 SGDLS and CDR2 YYNGEE come from the germline V gene. Trimming at V came to 4 bases and at J to 4 bases, leaving 4 bases not matched to a gene. The CDR3 has 15 amino acids. CDR3 DNA: TGTGCCAGCAGCCACGGGACAGGGGGATACAATGAGCAGTTCTTC. It yields the protein CASSHGTGGYNEQFF.

The genes are TRBV4-3 and TRBJ1-4; D is undetermined. Trimming removed 3 bases at V and 8 bases at J, with 16 bases between. The germline V gene has CDR1 LGHNA and CDR2 YSLEER. This CDR3 comprises 15 residues. CDR3 in DNA: TGCGCCAGCAGCCACAGAGGGAGGGTCCCGGAAAAACTGTTTTTT. Encoded protein: CASSHRGRVPEKLFF.

This clonotype was counted between two and nine times. The J gene is TRBJ2-5, the V gene TRBV29-1; 9 bases are a match to TRBD1. The V gene end was trimmed by 3 bases and the J gene end by 0 bases; junction bases not matched to a gene: 8. The CDR3 extends over 16 amino acids. Germline CDR1 reads SQVTM; CDR2 reads ANQGSEA. The DNA of the CDR3 is TGCAGCGTTGAGGGGCCGGGACAGGGTCACCAAGAGACCCAGTACTTC. It specifies CSVEGPGQGHQETQYF.

The chain carries TRBV20-1 and TRBJ2-3, with TRBD2 identical over 7 bases. Germline lookup yields CDR1 DFQATT and CDR2 SNEGSKA (reference sequence). This CDR3 comprises 14 residues. The junction had 8 bases not matched to a gene; V was cut back by 3 bases and J by 5 bases. The CDR3 sequence is CSARIGLGIDTQYF. The CDR3 DNA sequence: TGCAGTGCTAGGATAGGACTAGGGATAGATACGCAGTATTTT.

V and J are TRBV7-2 and TRBJ2-7; D is ambiguous. V lost 4 bases and J lost 0, with 10 bases in between. CDR1 is SGHTA and CDR2 is FQGNSA in the germline V gene. This CDR3 comprises 14 residues. CDR3 DNA sequence: TGTGCCAGCAGCTCAGTTCAGAGCTCCTACGAGCAGTACTTC. Translating it yields CASSSVQSSYEQYF.

V and J are TRBV7-2 and TRBJ1-4, with D possibly matching TRBD1 (5 bases). V shed 1 base and J shed 5 bases, with 11 bases lying between them. Germline CDR1 and CDR2: SGHTA and FQGNSA. The CDR3 has 15 residues. CDR3 nucleotides: TGTGCCAGCAGCTTAGATGGGGGGGAGAATGAAAAACTGTTTTTT. This sequence encodes CASSLDGGENEKLFF.

This clonotype was found many times. The chain is built from TRBV7-2 and TRBJ2-7; tentatively, D is TRBD2 (5 bases). The CDR3 runs to 15 residues. V was pared by 4 bases and J by 2 bases, with 15 bases between. The germline V gene has CDR1 SGHTA and CDR2 FQGNSA. The CDR3 sequence is CASSSWTDKTYEQYF. The CDR3 DNA reads TGTGCCAGCAGCTCCTGGACTGATAAAACCTACGAGCAGTACTTC.

This sequence joins TRBV27 and TRBJ2-5; a weak D match, TRBD1 (6 bases). The J call may be in error: the DNA end matches TRBJ2-7 better. Germline V gives CDR1 MNHEY, CDR2 SMNVEV (reference sequence). The CDR3 spans 15 residues. The CDR3 sequence: CASRRGTYPAYEQYF. Here the CDR3 DNA reads TGTGCCAGCAGGAGGGGGACCTACCCTGCCTACGAGCAGTACTTC.

The rearrangement joins TRBV7-2 to TRBJ2-1; D may correspond to TRBD1 or TRBD2 (5 bases each). The DNA end is more similar to TRBJ2-7, so the J call may be wrong. CDR1 is SGHTA, CDR2 FQGNSA, per germline. CDR3 length: 18 residues. CDR3 amino acids: CASSLGGEGAISYNEQYF. DNA for the CDR3: TGTGCCAGCAGCTTAGGAGGGGAAGGGGCTATCTCCTACAATGAGCAGTACTTC.

V usage is TRBV7-9 and J usage is TRBJ2-7, with D possibly TRBD2 on 6 matching bases. CDR3 length equals 13 residues. Germline loops: CDR1 SEHNR, CDR2 FQNEAQ (reference sequence). V lost 5 bases to trimming and J lost 3 bases, with 11 bases between them. This CDR3 is CASSGGTDYEQYF. The CDR3 DNA follows: TGTGCCAGCAGCGGGGGGACGGACTACGAGCAGTACTTC. Using reference TRBV7-9 and TRBJ2-7 for the parts outside the CDR3, the full variable domain is DTGVSQNPRHKITKRGQNVTFRCDPISEHNRLYWYRQTLGQGPEFLTYFQNEAQLEKSRLLSDRFSAERPKGSFSTLEIQRTEQGDSAMYLCASSGGTDYEQYFGPGTRLTVT.

This clonotype was seen a few times. V is TRBV20-1 and J is TRBJ2-7, with no clear D. Germline V gene sequence: CDR1 DFQATT, CDR2 SNEGSKA (reference sequence). V lost 3 bases, J lost 3 bases, and 12 bases lay in between. The CDR3 is 13 amino acids. In nucleotides, the CDR3 is TGCAGTGCTAGGGTTGGGTGGGGCTACGAGCAGTACTTC. This sequence encodes CSARVGWGYEQYF.

The chain links TRBV13 to TRBJ1-2; the match to TRBD1 covers 7 bases. With V trimmed by 0 bases and J by 2 bases, 3 bases remained unmatched. The CDR3 consists of 15 residues. Germline V gene lookup returns CDR1 PRHDT and CDR2 FYEKMQ (reference sequence). CDR3 region: CASSLGVTGNYGYTF. CDR3 sequence (DNA): TGTGCCAGCAGCTTAGGCGTGACAGGGAACTATGGCTACACCTTC.

This clonotype was detected ten times or more. This rearrangement joins TRBV5-1 to TRBJ1-1; D may be TRBD1 (5 bases). The CDR3 consists of 16 residues. CDR1 and CDR2 (germline): SGHRS, YFSETQ. Deletions cut 4 bases from V and 0 bases from J, with 16 bases between. DNA for the CDR3: TGCGCCAGCAGCCCGGGACTCTCGCCAGTGAACACTGAAGCTTTCTTT. It translates to CASSPGLSPVNTEAFF.

The gene calls are TRBV5-1 and TRBJ2-1; TRBD2 matches 15 bases. Germline V gene sequence: CDR1 SGHRS, CDR2 YFSETQ. This CDR3 region has 16 residues. Unmatched junction bases numbered 9, after V lost 4 bases and J lost 10 bases. Here the CDR3 reads CASSAGLAGGPSEQFF. CDR3 nucleotide sequence: TGCGCCAGCAGCGCCGGACTAGCGGGAGGGCCTAGCGAGCAGTTCTTC.

The chain links TRBV4-3 to TRBJ2-7; 11 positions agree with TRBD2. This CDR3 has 15 residues. Germline lookup yields CDR1 LGHNA and CDR2 YSLEER. V trimming: 4 bases; J trimming: 2 bases; junction bases outside the gene matches: 4. The CDR3 nucleotides read TGCGCCAGCAGCCGGGGGACTAGCGGAGCCTACGAGCAGTACTTC. Its translation: CASSRGTSGAYEQYF.

This sequence joins TRBV3-1 and TRBJ2-4, with 12 nucleotides matching TRBD2. The CDR3 sequence is 15 residues long. V lost 4 bases and J lost 8; bases outside the gene matches: 6. CDR1 and CDR2 from the germline V gene are LGHDT and YNNKEL (reference sequence). CDR3 sequence (DNA): TGTGCCAGCAGCCCTAGCGGGAGGGGAATGGACATTCAGTACTTC. Translation: CASSPSGRGMDIQYF.

The chain has TRBV29-1 and TRBJ2-2, with TRBD1 matching over 8 bases. CDR1 is SQVTM, CDR2 ANQGSEA, per germline. The CDR3 totals 14 residues. The J segment lost 7 bases and the V segment lost 7 bases, leaving 11 bases of the junction unmatched. CDR3 sequence reads: CSALETGEGGELFF. The CDR3, as DNA: TGCAGCGCCCTAGAGACAGGGGAAGGCGGGGAGCTGTTTTTT.

The V and J genes are TRBV7-9 and TRBJ2-7; D may be TRBD2 (5 bases). This CDR3 spans 13 amino acids. Germline lookup yields CDR1 SEHNR and CDR2 FQNEAQ (reference sequence). Trimming pared 1 base from V and 7 bases from J, leaving 11 bases between. The CDR3 DNA reads TGTGCCAGCAGCTTAGATCGGGGTAGGGAGCAGTACTTC. Its translation is CASSLDRGREQYF. The entire variable domain, with the rest obtained from reference TRBV7-9 and TRBJ2-7, is as follows: DTGVSQNPRHKITKRGQNVTFRCDPISEHNRLYWYRQTLGQGPEFLTYFQNEAQLEKSRLLSDRFSAERPKGSFSTLEIQRTEQGDSAMYLCASSLDRGREQYFGPGTRLTVT.

In this sample, this clonotype turned up once. The rearrangement uses TRBV12-3 or TRBV12-4 and TRBJ1-5, with D possibly matching TRBD1 (5 bases). V lost 8 bases and J 2 bases, leaving 19 bases between the germline ends. This CDR3 is built from 16 residues. CDR3: CASSLTRAEGNQPQHF. The CDR3, as DNA: TGTGCCAGCTCTCTTACCAGGGCTGAAGGCAATCAGCCCCAGCATTTT.

The V call is TRBV4-1, the J call TRBJ2-7, with TRBD2 matching 7 bases. The closer fit of TRBJ2-5 to the DNA end suggests the J call may be wrong. This CDR3 is built from 15 residues. Looked up from germline, CDR1 is MGHRA and CDR2 is YSYEKL. The chain's CDR3 is CASSQVSAGIETQYF. Written as DNA, the CDR3 is TGCGCCAGCAGCCAAGTGTCAGCGGGAATAGAGACCCAGTACTTC.